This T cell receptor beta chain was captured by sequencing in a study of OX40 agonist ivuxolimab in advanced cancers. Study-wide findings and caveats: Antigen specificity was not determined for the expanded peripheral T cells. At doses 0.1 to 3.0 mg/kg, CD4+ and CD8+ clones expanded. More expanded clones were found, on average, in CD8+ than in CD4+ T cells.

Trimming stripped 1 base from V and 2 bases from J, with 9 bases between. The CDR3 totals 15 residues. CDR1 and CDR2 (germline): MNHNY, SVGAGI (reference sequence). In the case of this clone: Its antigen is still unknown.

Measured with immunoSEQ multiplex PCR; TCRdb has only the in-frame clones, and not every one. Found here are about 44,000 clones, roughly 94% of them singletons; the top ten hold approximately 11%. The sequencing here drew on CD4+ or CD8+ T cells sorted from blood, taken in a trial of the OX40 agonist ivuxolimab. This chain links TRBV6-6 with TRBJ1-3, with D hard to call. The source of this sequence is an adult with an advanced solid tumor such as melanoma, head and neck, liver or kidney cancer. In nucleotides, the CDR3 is TGTGCCAGCAGTTACTGGGAAAAGCCTGGAAACACCATATATTTT. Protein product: CASSYWEKPGNTIYF.